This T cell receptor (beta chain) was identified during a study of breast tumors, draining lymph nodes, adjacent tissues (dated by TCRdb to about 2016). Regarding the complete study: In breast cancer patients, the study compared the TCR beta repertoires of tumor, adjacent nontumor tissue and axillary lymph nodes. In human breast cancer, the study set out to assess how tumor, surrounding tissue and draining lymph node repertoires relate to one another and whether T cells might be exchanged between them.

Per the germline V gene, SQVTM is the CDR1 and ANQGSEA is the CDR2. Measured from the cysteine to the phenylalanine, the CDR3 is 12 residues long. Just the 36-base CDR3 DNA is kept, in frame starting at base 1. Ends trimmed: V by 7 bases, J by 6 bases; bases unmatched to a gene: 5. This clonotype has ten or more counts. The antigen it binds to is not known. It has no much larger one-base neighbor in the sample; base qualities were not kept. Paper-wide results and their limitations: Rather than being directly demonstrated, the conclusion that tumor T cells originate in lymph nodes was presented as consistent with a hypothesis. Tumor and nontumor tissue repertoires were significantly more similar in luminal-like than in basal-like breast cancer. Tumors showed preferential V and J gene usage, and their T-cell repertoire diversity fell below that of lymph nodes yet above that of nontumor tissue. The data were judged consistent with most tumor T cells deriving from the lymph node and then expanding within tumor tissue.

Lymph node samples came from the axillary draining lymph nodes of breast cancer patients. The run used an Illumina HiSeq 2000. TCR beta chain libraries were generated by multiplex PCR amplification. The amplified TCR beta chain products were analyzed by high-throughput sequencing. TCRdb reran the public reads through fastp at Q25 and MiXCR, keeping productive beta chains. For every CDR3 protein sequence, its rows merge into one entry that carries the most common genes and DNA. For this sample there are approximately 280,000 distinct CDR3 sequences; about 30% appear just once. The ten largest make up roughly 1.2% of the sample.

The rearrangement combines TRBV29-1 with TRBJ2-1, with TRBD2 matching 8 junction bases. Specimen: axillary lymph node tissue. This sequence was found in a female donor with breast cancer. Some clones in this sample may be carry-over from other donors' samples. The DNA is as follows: TGCAGCGCCAGACTAGCGAGCAATGAGCAGTTCTTC. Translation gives CSARLASNEQFF.